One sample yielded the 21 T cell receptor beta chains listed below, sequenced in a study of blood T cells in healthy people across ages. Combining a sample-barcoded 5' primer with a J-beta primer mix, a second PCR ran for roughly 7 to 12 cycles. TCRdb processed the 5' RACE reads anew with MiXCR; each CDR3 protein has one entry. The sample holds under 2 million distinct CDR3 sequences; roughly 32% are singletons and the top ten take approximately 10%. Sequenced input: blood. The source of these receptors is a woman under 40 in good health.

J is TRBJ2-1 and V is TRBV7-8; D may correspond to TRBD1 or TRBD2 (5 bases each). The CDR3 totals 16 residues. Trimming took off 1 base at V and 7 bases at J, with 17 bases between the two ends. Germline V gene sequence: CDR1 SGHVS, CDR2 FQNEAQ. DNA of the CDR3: TGTGCCAGCAGCTTAGGGGGCAGGTCAACGGGGAATGAGCAGTTCTTC. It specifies CASSLGGRSTGNEQFF.

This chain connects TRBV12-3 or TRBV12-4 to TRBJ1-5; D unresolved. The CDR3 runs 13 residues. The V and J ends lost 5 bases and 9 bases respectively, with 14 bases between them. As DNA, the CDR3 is TGTGCCAGCAGTCTCCATTCCGATCGGCCCCAGCATTTT. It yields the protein CASSLHSDRPQHF.

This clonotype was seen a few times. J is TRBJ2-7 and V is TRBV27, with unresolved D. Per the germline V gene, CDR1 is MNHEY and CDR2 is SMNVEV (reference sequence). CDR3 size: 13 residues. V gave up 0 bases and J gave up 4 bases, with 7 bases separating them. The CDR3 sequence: CASSLSSEYEQYF. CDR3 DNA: TGTGCCAGCAGTTTATCGTCAGAATACGAGCAGTACTTC.

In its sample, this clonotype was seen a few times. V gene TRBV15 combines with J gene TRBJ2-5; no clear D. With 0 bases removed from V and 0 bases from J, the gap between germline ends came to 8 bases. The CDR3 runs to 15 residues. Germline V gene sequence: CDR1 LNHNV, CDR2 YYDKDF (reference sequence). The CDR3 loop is CATSRDLSNQETQYF. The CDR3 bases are TGTGCCACCAGCAGAGATTTAAGCAACCAAGAGACCCAGTACTTC.

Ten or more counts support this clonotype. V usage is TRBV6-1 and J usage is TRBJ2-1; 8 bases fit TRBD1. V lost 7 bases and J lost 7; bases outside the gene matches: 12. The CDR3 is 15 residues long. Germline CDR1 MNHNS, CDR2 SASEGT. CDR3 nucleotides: TGTGCCAGCAACCCTTACTCAGGGGGCGGGAATGAGCAGTTCTTC. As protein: CASNPYSGGGNEQFF.

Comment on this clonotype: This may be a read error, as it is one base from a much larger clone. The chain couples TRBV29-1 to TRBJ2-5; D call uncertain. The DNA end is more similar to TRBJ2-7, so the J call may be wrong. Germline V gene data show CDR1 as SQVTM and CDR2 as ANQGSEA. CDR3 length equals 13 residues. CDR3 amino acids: CSVTHEEGCEQYF. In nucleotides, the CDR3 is TGCAGCGTTACCCACGAGGAAGGGTGCGAGCAGTACTTC.

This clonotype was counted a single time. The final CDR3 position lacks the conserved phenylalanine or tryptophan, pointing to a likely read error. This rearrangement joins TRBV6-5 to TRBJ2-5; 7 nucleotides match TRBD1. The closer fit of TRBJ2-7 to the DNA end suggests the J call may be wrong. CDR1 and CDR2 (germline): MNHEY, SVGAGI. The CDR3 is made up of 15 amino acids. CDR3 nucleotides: TGTGCTAGCAGCCCTATTCGCACAGGGGTTTACGAGCAGTACTGC. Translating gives CASSPIRTGVYEQYC.

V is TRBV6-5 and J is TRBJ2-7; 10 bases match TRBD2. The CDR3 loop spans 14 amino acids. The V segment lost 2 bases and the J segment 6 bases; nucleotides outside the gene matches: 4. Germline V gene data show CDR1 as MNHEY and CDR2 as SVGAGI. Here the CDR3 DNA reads TGTGCCAGCAGTTACAAGCGGGGGGGAGGCGAGCAGTACTTC. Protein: CASSYKRGGGEQYF.

CDR3 residues: CASSSAPGLITDTQYF. The CDR3 nucleotides read TGTGCCAGCAGTTCAGCCCCGGGACTAATCACAGATACGCAGTATTTT. This chain joins TRBV27 and TRBJ2-3; 7 bases match TRBD2. The CDR3 is made up of 16 amino acids. V was pared by 4 bases and J by 2 bases, with 9 bases of the junction left unmatched. The germline V gene encodes CDR1 MNHEY and CDR2 SMNVEV (reference sequence).

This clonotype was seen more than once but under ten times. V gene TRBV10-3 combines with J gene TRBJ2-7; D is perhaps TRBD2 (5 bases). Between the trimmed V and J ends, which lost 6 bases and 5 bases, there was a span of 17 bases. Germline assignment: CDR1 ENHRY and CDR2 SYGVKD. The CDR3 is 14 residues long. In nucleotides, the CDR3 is TGTGCCATCAGGACCGGCCAGGAGGCGGACGAGCAGTACTTC. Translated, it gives CAIRTGQEADEQYF.

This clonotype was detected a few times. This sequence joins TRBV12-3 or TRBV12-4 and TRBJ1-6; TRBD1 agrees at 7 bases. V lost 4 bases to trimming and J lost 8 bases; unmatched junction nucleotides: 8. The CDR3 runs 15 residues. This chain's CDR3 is CASSSSGGQYSPLHF. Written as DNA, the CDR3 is TGTGCCAGCAGTTCCTCAGGGGGTCAATATTCACCCCTCCACTTT.

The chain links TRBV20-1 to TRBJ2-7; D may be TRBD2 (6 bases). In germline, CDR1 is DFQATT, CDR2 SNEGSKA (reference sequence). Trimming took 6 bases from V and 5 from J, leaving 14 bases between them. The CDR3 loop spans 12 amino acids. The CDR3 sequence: CSAPGGENEQYF. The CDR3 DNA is TGCAGTGCCCCGGGCGGGGAAAACGAGCAGTACTTC.

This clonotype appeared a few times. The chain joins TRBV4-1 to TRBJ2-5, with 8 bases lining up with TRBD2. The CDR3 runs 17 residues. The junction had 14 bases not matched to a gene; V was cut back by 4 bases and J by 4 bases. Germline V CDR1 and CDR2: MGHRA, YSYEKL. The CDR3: CASSRFPGTRGGETQYF. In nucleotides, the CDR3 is TGCGCCAGCAGCCGATTTCCCGGGACTAGGGGAGGAGAGACCCAGTACTTC.

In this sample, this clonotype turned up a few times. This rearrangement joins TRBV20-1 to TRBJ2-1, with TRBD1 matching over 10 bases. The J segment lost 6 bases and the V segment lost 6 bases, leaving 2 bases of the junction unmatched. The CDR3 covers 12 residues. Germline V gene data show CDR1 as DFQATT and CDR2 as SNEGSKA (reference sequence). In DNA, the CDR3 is TGCAGTGCCGGGACAGGGGTCAATGAGCAGTTCTTC. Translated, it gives CSAGTGVNEQFF.

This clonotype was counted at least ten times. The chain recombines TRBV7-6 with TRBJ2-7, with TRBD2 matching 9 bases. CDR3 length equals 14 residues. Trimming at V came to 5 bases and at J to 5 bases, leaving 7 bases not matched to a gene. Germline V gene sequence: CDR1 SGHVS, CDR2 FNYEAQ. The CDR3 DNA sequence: TGTGCCAGCAGCCCCGGGACTAGCACCCACGAGCAGTACTTC. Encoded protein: CASSPGTSTHEQYF.

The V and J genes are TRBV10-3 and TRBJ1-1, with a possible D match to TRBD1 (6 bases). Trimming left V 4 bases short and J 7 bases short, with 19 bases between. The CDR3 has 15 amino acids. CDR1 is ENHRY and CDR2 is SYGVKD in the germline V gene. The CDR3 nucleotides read TGTGCCATCAGTGGAACGGGGGGGCGCGAAGGTGAAGCTTTCTTT. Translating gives CAISGTGGREGEAFF.

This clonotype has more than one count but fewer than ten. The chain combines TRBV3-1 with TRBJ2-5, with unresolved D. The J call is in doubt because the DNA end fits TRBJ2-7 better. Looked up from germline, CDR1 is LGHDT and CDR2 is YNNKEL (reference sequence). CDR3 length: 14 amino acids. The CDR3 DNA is TGTGCCAGCAGCCAAGAGTCCCTAACCTACGAGCAGTACTTC. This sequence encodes CASSQESLTYEQYF.

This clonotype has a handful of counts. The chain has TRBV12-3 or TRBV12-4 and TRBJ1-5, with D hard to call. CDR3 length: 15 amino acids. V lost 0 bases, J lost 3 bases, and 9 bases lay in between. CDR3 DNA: TGTGCCAGCAGTTTAGCGCTTGGTACCAATCAGCCCCAGCATTTT. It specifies CASSLALGTNQPQHF.

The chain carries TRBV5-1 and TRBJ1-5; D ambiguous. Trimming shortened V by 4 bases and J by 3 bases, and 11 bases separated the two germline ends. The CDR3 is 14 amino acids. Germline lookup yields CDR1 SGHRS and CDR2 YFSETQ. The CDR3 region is CASSPNGDNQPQHF. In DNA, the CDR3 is TGCGCCAGCAGCCCGAACGGGGACAATCAGCCCCAGCATTTT.

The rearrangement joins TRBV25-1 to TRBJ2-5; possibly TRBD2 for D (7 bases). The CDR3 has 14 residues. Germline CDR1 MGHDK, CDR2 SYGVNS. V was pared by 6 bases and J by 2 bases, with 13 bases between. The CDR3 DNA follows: TGTGCCAGCAGGCGGGGGCAGCTACAAGAGACCCAGTACTTC. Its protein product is CASRRGQLQETQYF.

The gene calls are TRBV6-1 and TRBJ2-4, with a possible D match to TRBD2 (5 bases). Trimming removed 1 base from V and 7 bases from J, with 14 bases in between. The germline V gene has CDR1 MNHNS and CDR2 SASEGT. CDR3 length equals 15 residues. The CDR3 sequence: CASSEDGVAWNIQYF. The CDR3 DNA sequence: TGTGCCAGCAGTGAAGACGGGGTAGCATGGAACATTCAGTACTTC.